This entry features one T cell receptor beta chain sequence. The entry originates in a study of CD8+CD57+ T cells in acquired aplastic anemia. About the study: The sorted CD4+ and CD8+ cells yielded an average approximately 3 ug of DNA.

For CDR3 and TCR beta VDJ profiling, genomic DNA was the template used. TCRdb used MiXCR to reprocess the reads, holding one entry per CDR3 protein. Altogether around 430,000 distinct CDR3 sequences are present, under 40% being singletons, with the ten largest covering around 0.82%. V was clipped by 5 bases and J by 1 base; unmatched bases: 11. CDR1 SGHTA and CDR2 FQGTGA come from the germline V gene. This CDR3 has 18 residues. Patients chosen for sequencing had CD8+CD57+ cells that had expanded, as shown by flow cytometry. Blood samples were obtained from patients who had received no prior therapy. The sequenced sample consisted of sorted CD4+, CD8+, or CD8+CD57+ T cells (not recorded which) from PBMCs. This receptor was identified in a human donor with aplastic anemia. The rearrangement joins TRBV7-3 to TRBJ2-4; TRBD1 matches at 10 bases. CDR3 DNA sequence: TGTGCCAGCAGCCCAAGGGACAGGGGTTTGGGTGCCAAAAACATTCAGTACTTC. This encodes CASSPRDRGLGAKNIQYF.